The rows below give T cell receptor beta chains drawn from one sample of a study of T cells in Graves' hyperthyroidism and ophthalmopathy. TCRdb itself ran the multiplex PCR reads through MiXCR, one entry per CDR3 protein. The profile shows a few hundred thousand distinct CDR3 sequences, 15% of them singletons. Sequenced: blood. The receptors come from a young woman with Graves' hyperthyroidism. Both conserved end residues are part of each CDR3. Each record gives: D gene, J gene, V gene, clone size, CDR3 protein, CDR3 DNA. A D gene is named only where the DNA matches it firmly. A clone size is listed for some rows: how often the clone was seen (once, few, many), or a class if it is expanded.

TRBD1 | TRBJ2-2 | TRBV24-1 | NA | CATSDLSVPGQGAGANTGELFF | TGTGCCACCAGTGATTTGTCTGTTCCGGGACAGGGGGCAGGAGCAAACACCGGGGAGCTGTTTTTT
NA | TRBJ1-1 | TRBV28 | many | CASSLLRELDTEAFF | TGTGCCAGCAGTTTATTGAGGGAGTTGGACACTGAAGCTTTCTTT
TRBD1 | TRBJ2-7 | TRBV28 | few | CAISRTGGIRYEQYF | TGTGCCATCAGTCGGACAGGGGGCATACGGTACGAGCAGTACTTC
TRBD1 | TRBJ2-3 | TRBV5-1 | many | CASSDTGADTQYF | TGCGCCAGCAGCGACACAGGGGCAGATACGCAGTATTTT
NA | TRBJ1-4 | TRBV5-1 | NA | CASSKQAPNEKLFF | TGCGCCAGCAGCAAGCAAGCCCCGAATGAAAAACTGTTTTTT
NA | TRBJ2-7 | TRBV12-3/TRBV12-4 | many | CASSLASGRGFYEQYF | TGTGCCAGCAGTTTAGCGTCCGGCAGGGGCTTCTACGAGCAGTACTTC
TRBD1 | TRBJ2-6 | TRBV7-9 | NA | CASSGGETGAPGANVLTF | TGTGCCAGCAGCGGGGGCGAGACAGGGGCCCCTGGGGCCAACGTCCTGACTTTC
TRBD1 | TRBJ1-5 | TRBV28 | NA | CASNSLQGGNQPQHF | TGTGCCAGCAACTCACTCCAGGGGGGCAATCAGCCCCAGCATTTT
NA | TRBJ2-7 | TRBV7-3 | many | CASSLSRGEEIDEQYF | TGTGCCAGCAGCTTAAGTCGCGGGGAGGAGATTGACGAGCAGTACTTC
TRBD1 | TRBJ2-7 | TRBV5-6 | NA | CASSFDRVSYEQYF | TGTGCCAGCAGCTTCGACAGGGTCTCCTACGAGCAGTACTTC
TRBD2 | TRBJ2-2 | TRBV6-1 | NA | CASSSLAARGHGELFF | TGTGCCAGCAGTTCCCTAGCGGCTAGAGGGCACGGGGAGCTGTTTTTT
TRBD2 | TRBJ2-3 | TRBV5-1 | many | CASSLGLAGGTDTQYF | TGCGCCAGCAGCTTGGGACTAGCGGGAGGCACAGATACGCAGTATTTT
NA | TRBJ1-3 | TRBV6-1 | few | CASSDGASGNTIYF | TGTGCCAGCAGTGATGGTGCCTCTGGAAACACCATATATTTT
NA | TRBJ2-1 | TRBV18 | many | CASHSPSGPTYNEQFF | TGTGCCAGCCACAGCCCCAGCGGTCCTACCTACAATGAGCAGTTCTTC
TRBD2 | TRBJ2-5 | TRBV20-1 | many | CSGLAGQETQYF | TGCAGTGGACTAGCGGGACAAGAGACCCAGTACTTC
NA | TRBJ2-4 | TRBV19 | NA | CASSILAAERKNIQYF | TGTGCCAGTAGTATTCTCGCGGCGGAACGGAAAAACATTCAGTACTTC
TRBD2 | TRBJ2-7 | TRBV6-1 | many | CASRSASGRSYEQYF | TGTGCCAGCAGGTCCGCTAGCGGGAGATCCTACGAGCAGTACTTC
NA | TRBJ2-1 | TRBV5-5 | many | CASSLAVRDNEQFF | TGTGCCAGCAGCTTGGCTGTCCGTGACAATGAGCAGTTCTTC
NA | TRBJ2-1 | TRBV19 | few | CASRAQPGPSSYNEQFF | TGTGCCAGTAGAGCCCAGCCGGGACCCAGCTCCTACAATGAGCAGTTCTTC
TRBD1 | TRBJ2-5 | TRBV28 | many | CASSSGQGGTQYF | TGTGCCAGCAGTTCCGGACAGGGTGGGACCCAGTACTTC
TRBD1 | TRBJ2-3 | TRBV2 | many | CASRAYRGQDTQYF | TGTGCCAGCAGAGCCTACAGGGGCCAAGATACGCAGTATTTT
TRBD2 | TRBJ2-7 | TRBV7-8 | many | CASSLETSGSYEQYF | TGTGCCAGCAGCTTAGAAACTAGCGGGAGTTACGAGCAGTACTTC
TRBD1 | TRBJ2-3 | TRBV19 | NA | CASRDRDRYTDTQYF | TGTGCCAGTAGAGACCGGGACAGATACACAGATACGCAGTATTTT
TRBD1 | TRBJ1-1 | TRBV6-2/TRBV6-3 | many | CASSRTGGTNTEAFF | TGTGCCAGCAGTAGGACAGGGGGCACGAACACTGAAGCTTTCTTT
NA | TRBJ1-5 | TRBV11-2 | many | CASSLQNQPQHF | TGTGCCAGCAGCTTACAGAATCAGCCCCAGCATTTT
TRBD2 | TRBJ2-1 | TRBV3-1 | NA | CASSQHSGSINEQFF | TGTGCCAGCAGCCAACATAGCGGGAGTATCAATGAGCAGTTCTTC